The clone carrying this T cell receptor (beta chain) was detected only once. These data originate in a study of shared clonotypes between healthy human individuals. Study overall: Donors consisted of two women and three men between 18 and 49.

Germline V gene data show CDR1 as SGHTA and CDR2 as FQGNSA. V was trimmed by 7 bases and J by 0 bases, leaving 12 bases between them. This CDR3 is 14 amino acids long. Once extracted for a subset, genomic DNA was divided evenly among several immunoSEQ plates. Ten immunoSEQ deep assay plates were used by the authors to sequence unsorted PBMC DNA. The repertoire was sequenced with immunoSEQ multiplex PCR; TCRdb's copy has only in-frame clones and lacks some. The data hold around 510,000 clones, with roughly 79% observed a single time. Genomic DNA for unsorted samples was obtained from 80 million to 100 million PBMCs.

The sample comprised PBMCs. This TCR came from a woman between 40 and 55 years old in good health. Some clones in this sample may be carry-over from other donors' samples. This chain links TRBV7-2 with TRBJ1-2; D is unclear. The CDR3 DNA reads TGTGCCAGCACCCGGTTTGTATCTAACTATGGCTACACCTTC. It translates to CASTRFVSNYGYTF.